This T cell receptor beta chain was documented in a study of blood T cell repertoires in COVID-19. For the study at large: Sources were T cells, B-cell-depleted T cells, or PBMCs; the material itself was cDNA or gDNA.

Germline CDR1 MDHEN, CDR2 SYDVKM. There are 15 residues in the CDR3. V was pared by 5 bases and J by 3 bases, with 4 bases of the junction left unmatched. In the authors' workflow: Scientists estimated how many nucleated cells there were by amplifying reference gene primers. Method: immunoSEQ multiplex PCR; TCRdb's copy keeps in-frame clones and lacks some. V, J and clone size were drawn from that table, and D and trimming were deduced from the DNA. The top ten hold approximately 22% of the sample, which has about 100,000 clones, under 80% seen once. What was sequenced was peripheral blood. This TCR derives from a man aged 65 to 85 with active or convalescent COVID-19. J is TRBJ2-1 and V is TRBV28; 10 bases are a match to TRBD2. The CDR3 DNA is TGTGCCAGCAGTCCGAGCGGGAGGGGCTACAATGAGCAGTTCTTC. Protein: CASSPSGRGYNEQFF.